The rows below give T cell receptor beta chains drawn from one sample of a study of blood T cell repertoires in COVID-19. Here immunoSEQ multiplex PCR was the method, and the copy in TCRdb shows in-frame clones only, minus some. The sample holds 470,000 or so clones, 75% to 90% seen once. Sequencing was carried out using peripheral blood. Receptors originate from a woman in her 30s with acute or convalescent COVID-19. Each CDR3 is given with its conserved first and last residue. D genes are given only for firm matches. Only part of the rows carry a size: once, few, many, or a class if the clone is expanded.

>TRBV3-1/TRBV3-2|-|TRBJ2-1|-
TGTGCCAGCAGCCAGAGGGAACGGGAGCAGTTCTTC
CASSQREREQFF
>TRBV9|once|TRBJ1-1|TRBD1
TGTGCCAGCAGCGTAGGAGACAGGGGGGTGGGCACTGAAGCTTTCTTT
CASSVGDRGVGTEAFF
>TRBV19|-|TRBJ1-2|TRBD1
TGTGCCAGCTACCCCGACAGGGGTGGTGGCTACACCTTC
CASYPDRGGGYTF
>TRBV3-1/TRBV3-2|-|TRBJ2-2|TRBD1
TGTGCCAGCAGCCAAGGGGACAGGCTTCGCCTACGGGCCACCGGGGAGCTGTTTTTT
CASSQGDRLRLRATGELFF
>TRBV29-1|-|TRBJ2-5|TRBD1
TGCAGCGTTGACGTGCAAGGGCAGGGGGCGCCCGGAGAGACCCAGTACTTC
CSVDVQGQGAPGETQYF
>TRBV29-1|-|TRBJ2-5|-
TGCAGCGTTAAATTCCGGGAGACCCAGTACTTC
CSVKFRETQYF
>TRBV7-3|-|TRBJ1-1|TRBD1
TGTGCCAGCAGCTCTCAGGGGGCTGGTGGTGAAGCTTTCTTT
CASSSQGAGGEAFF
>TRBV6-2/TRBV6-3|-|TRBJ2-3|-
TGTGCCAGCAGTACGATCTACACAGATACGCAGTATTTT
CASSTIYTDTQYF
>TRBV5-4|-|TRBJ1-1|-
TGTGCCAGCAGCTTGGTTCGGGGGTCGGGTACTGAAGCTTTCTTT
CASSLVRGSGTEAFF
>TRBV6-2/TRBV6-3|few|TRBJ2-7|TRBD1
TGTGCCAGCAGTTTACCAGGGGGCTACGAGCAGTACTTC
CASSLPGGYEQYF
>TRBV19|-|TRBJ2-2|-
TGTGCCAGTAGTATAACAAACACCGGGGAGCTGTTTTTT
CASSITNTGELFF